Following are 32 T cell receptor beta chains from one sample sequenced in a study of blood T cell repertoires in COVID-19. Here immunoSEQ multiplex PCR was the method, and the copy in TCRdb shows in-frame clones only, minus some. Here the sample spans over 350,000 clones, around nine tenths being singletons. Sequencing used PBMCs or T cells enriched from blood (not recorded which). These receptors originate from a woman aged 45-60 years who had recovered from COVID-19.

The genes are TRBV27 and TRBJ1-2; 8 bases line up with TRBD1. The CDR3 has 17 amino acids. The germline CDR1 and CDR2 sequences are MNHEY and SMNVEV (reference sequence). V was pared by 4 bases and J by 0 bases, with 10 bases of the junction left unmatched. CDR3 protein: CASSSTGGGSANYGYTF. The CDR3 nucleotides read TGTGCCAGCAGTTCCACAGGGGGTGGTTCTGCTAACTATGGCTACACCTTC.

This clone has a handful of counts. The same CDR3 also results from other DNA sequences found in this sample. The CDR3 bases are TGTGCCAGCAGCCTAACAGGGCTGAGCAATCAGCCCCAGCATTTT. Translation gives CASSLTGLSNQPQHF. The V gene is TRBV28, the J gene TRBJ1-5; TRBD1 is a possible D gene (6 bases). Trimming removed 6 bases at V and 1 base at J, with 13 bases between. The CDR3 has 15 residues. The germline V gene encodes CDR1 MDHEN and CDR2 SYDVKM.

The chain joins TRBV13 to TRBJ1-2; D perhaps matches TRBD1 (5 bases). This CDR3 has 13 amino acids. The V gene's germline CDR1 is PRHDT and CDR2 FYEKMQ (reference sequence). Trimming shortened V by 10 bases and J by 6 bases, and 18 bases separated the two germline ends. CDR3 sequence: CATGGAPLNGYTF. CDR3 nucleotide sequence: TGTGCCACAGGCGGGGCCCCCTTAAATGGCTACACCTTC.

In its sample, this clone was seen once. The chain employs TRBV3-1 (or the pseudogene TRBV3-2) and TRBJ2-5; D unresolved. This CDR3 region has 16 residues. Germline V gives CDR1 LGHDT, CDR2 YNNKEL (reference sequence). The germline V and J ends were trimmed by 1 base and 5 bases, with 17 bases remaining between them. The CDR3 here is CASSQVNDLPSETQYF. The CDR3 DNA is TGTGCCAGCAGCCAAGTAAACGACTTGCCCTCGGAGACCCAGTACTTC.

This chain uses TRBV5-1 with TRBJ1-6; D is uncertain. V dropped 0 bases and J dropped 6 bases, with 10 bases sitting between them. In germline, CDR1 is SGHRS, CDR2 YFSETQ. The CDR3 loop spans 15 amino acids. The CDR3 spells CASSLEVGVNSPLHF. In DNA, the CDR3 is TGCGCCAGCAGCTTGGAGGTAGGAGTTAATTCACCCCTCCACTTT. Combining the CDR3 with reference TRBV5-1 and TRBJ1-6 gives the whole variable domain KAGVTQTPRYLIKTRGQQVTLSCSPISGHRSVSWYQQTPGQGLQFLFEYFSETQRNKGNFPGRFSGRQFSNSRSEMNVSTLELGDSALYLCASSLEVGVNSPLHFGNGTRLTVT.

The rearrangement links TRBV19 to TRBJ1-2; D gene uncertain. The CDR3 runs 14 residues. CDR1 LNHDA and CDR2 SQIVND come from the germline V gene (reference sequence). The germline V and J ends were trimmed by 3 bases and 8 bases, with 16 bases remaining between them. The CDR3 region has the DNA TGTGCCAGTAGTATCGGCGGGGATCCAGGCGGCTACACCTTC. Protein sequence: CASSIGGDPGGYTF.

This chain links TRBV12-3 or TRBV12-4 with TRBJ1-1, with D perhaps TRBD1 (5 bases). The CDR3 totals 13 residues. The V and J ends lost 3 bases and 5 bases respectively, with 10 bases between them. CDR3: CASSFAGPTEAFF. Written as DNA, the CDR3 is TGTGCCAGCAGTTTCGCGGGGCCGACTGAAGCTTTCTTT.

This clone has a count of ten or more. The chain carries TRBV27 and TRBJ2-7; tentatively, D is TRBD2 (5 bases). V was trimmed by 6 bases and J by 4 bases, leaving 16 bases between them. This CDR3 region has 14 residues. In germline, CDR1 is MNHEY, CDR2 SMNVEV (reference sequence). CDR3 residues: CASRGFSRGYEQYF. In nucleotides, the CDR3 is TGTGCCAGCAGGGGGTTCAGCCGAGGGTACGAGCAGTACTTC.

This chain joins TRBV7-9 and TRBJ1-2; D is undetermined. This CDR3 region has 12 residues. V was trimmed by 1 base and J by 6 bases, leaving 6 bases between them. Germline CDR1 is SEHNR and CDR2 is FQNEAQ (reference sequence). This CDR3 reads CASSLDGNGYTF. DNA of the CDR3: TGTGCCAGCAGCTTAGACGGGAATGGCTACACCTTC.

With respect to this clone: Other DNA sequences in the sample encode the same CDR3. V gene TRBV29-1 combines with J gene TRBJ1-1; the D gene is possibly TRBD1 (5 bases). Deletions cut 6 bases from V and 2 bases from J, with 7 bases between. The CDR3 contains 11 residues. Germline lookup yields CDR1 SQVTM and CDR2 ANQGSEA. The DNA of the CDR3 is TGCAGCGTCCAGGGTAACACTGAAGCTTTCTTT. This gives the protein CSVQGNTEAFF.

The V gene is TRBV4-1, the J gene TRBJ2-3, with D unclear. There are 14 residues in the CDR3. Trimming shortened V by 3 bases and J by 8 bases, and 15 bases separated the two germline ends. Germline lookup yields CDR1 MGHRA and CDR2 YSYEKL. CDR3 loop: CASSHLPASGTQYF. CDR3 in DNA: TGCGCCAGCAGCCACCTCCCGGCCTCGGGTACGCAGTATTTT.

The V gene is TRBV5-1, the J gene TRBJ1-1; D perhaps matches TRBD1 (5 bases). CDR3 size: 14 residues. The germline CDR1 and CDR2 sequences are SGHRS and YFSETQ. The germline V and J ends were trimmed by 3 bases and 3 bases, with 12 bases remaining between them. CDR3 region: CASSWGSGDTEAFF. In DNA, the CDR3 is TGCGCCAGCAGCTGGGGGTCGGGGGACACTGAAGCTTTCTTT.

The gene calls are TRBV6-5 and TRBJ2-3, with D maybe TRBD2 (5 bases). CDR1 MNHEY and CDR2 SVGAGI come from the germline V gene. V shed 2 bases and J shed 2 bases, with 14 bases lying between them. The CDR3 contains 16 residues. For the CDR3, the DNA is TGTGCCAGCAGTTACGGACGGGGTTACACCACAGATACGCAGTATTTT. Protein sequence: CASSYGRGYTTDTQYF.

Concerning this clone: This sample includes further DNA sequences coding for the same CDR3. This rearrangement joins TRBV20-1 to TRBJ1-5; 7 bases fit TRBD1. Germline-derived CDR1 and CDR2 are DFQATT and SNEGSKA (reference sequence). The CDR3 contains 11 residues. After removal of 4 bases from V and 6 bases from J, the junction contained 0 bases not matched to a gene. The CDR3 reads CSATGGQPQHF. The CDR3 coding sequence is TGCAGTGCTACAGGGGGTCAGCCCCAGCATTTT.

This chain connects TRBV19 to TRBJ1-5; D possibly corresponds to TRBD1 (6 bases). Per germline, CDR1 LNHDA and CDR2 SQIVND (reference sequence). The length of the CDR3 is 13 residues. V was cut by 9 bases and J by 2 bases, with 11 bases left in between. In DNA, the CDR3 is TGTGCCAGCGGCCCAGGGGGCAATCAGCCCCAGCATTTT. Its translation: CASGPGGNQPQHF.

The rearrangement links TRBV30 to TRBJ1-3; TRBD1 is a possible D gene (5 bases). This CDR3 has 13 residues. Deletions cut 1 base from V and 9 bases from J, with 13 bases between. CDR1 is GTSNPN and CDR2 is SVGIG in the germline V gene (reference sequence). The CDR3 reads CAWSARASLTIYF. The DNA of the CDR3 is TGTGCCTGGAGTGCCAGGGCCTCGCTCACCATATATTTT.

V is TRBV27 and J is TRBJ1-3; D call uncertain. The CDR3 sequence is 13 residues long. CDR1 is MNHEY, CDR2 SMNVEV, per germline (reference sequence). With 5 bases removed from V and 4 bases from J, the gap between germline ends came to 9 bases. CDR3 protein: CASSAGSGNTIYF. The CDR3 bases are TGTGCCAGCAGTGCGGGCTCCGGAAACACCATATATTTT.

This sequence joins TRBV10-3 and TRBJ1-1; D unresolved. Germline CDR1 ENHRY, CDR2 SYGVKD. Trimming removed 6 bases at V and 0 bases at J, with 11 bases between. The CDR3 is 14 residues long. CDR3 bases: TGTGCCATCAGGGTGACGGACTTGAACACTGAAGCTTTCTTT. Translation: CAIRVTDLNTEAFF.

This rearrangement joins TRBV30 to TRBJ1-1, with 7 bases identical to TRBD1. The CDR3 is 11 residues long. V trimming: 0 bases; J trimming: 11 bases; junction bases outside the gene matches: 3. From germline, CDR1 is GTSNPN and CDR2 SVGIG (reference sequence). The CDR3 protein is CAWSVGGAAFF. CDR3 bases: TGTGCCTGGAGTGTAGGGGGCGCCGCTTTCTTT.

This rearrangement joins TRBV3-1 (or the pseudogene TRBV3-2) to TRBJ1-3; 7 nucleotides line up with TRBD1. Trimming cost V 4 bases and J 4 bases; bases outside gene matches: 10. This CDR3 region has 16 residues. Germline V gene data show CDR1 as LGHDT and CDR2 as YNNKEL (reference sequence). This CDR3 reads CASSLPRRGPGNTIYF. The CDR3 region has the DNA TGTGCCAGCAGCCTGCCGAGGAGGGGGCCGGGAAACACCATATATTTT.

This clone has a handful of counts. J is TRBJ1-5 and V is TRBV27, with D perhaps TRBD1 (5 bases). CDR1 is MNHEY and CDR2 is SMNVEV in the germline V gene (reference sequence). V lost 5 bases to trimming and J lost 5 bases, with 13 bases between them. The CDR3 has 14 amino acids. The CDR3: CASSPRTPHQPQHF. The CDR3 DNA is TGTGCCAGCAGTCCCCGGACACCTCATCAGCCCCAGCATTTT.

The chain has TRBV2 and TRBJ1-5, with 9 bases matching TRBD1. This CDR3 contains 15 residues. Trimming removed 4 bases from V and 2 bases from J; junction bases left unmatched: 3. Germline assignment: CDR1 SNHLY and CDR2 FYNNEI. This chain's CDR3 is CASSVRDRGNQPQHF. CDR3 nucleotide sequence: TGTGCCAGCAGTGTCCGGGACAGGGGCAATCAGCCCCAGCATTTT.

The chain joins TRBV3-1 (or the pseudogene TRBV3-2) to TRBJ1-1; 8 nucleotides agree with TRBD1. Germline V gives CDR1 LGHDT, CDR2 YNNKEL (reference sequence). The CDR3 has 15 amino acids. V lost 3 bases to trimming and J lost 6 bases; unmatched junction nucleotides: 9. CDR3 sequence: CASSHPPTTGAEAFF. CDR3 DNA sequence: TGTGCCAGCAGCCATCCCCCCACGACAGGGGCTGAAGCTTTCTTT.

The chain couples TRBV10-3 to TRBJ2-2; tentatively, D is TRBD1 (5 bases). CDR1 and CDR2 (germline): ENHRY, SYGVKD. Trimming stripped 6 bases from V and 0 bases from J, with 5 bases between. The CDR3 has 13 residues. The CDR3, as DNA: TGTGCCATCAGGGGGCCGAACACCGGGGAGCTGTTTTTT. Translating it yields CAIRGPNTGELFF.

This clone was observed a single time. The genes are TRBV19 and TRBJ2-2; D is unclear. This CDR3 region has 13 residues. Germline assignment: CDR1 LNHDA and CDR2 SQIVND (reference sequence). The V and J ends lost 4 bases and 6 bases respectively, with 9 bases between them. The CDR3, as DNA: TGTGCCAGTAGTACCCCTGTTGCCGGGGAGCTGTTTTTT. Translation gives CASSTPVAGELFF.

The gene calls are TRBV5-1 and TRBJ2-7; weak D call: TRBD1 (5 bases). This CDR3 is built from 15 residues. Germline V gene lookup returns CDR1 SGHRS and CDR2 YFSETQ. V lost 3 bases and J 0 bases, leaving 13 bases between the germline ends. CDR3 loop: CASSSTFRGSYEQYF. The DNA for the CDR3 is TGCGCCAGCAGCTCGACTTTTAGGGGCTCCTACGAGCAGTACTTC.

The CDR3 sequence is CASSPDRDRKYF. The CDR3 DNA reads as TGTGCCAGCAGCCCAGACAGGGACAGAAAGTATTTT. V is TRBV5-6 and J is TRBJ2-3; 7 bases map to TRBD1. The V and J ends lost 4 bases and 13 bases, in that order; junction bases with no gene match: 9. Looked up from germline, CDR1 is SGHDT and CDR2 is YYEEEE. The CDR3 contains 12 residues.

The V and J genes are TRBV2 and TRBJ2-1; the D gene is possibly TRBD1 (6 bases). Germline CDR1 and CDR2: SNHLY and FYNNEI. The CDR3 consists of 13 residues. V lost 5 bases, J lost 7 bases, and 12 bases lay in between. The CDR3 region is CASSLFQGNEQFF. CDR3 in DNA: TGTGCCAGCAGTTTATTCCAGGGGAATGAGCAGTTCTTC. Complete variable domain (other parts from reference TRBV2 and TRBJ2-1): EPEVTQTPSHQVTQMGQEVILRCVPISNHLYFYWYRQILGQKVEFLVSFYNNEISEKSEIFDDQFSVERPDGSNFTLKIRSTKLEDSAMYFCASSLFQGNEQFFGPGTRLTVL.

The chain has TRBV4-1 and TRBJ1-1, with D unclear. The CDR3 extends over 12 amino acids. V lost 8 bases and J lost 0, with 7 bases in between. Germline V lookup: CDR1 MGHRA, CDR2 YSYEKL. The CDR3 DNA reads TGCGCCAGCCGAGGGATGAACACTGAAGCTTTCTTT. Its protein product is CASRGMNTEAFF.

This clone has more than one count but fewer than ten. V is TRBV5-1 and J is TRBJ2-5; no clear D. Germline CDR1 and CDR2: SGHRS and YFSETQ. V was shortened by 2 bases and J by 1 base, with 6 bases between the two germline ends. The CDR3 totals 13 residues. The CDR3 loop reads CASSFSSQETQYF. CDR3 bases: TGCGCCAGCAGCTTTAGCAGCCAAGAGACCCAGTACTTC.

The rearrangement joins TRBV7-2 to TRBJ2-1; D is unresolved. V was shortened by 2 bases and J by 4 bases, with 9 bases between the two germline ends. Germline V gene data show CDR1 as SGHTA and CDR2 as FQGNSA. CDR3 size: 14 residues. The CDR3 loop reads CASSLRGTYNEQFF. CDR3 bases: TGTGCCAGCAGCTTACGCGGTACTTACAATGAGCAGTTCTTC.

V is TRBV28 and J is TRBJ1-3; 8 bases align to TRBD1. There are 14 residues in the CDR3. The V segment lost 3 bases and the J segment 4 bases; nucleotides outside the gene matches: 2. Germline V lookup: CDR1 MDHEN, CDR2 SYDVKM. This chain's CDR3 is CASSFRGHGNTIYF. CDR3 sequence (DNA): TGTGCCAGCAGTTTCAGGGGGCACGGAAACACCATATATTTT.